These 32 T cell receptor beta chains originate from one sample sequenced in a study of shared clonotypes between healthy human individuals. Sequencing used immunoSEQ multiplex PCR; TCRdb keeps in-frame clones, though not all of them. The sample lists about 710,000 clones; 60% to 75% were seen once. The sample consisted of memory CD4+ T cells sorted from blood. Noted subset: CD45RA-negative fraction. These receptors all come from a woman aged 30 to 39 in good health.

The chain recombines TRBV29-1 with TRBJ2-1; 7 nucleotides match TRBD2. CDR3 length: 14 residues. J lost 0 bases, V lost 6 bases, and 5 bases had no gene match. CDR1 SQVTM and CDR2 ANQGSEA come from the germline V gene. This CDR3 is CSVLATSSYNEQFF. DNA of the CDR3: TGCAGCGTACTAGCGACCAGCTCCTACAATGAGCAGTTCTTC.

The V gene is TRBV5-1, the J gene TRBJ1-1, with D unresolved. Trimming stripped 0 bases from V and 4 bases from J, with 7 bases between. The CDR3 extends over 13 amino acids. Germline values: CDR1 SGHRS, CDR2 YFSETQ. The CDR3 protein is CASSLEYGTEAFF. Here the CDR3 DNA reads TGCGCCAGCAGCTTGGAGTATGGCACTGAAGCTTTCTTT.

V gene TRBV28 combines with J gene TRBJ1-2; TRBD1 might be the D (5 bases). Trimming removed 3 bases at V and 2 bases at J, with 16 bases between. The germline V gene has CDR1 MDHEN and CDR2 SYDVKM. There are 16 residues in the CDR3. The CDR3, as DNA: TGTGCCAGCAGTTTCGCCCCTCCCAGGGTAAACTATGGCTACACCTTC. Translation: CASSFAPPRVNYGYTF.

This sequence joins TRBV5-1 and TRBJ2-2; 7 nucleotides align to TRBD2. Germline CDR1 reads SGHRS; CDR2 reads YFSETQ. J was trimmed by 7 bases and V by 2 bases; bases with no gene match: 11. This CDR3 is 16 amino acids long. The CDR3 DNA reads TGCGCCAGCAGCTTCGGGACTACACCAACTGGCGGGGAGCTGTTTTTT. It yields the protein CASSFGTTPTGGELFF. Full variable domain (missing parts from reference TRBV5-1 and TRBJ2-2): KAGVTQTPRYLIKTRGQQVTLSCSPISGHRSVSWYQQTPGQGLQFLFEYFSETQRNKGNFPGRFSGRQFSNSRSEMNVSTLELGDSALYLCASSFGTTPTGGELFFGEGSRLTVL.

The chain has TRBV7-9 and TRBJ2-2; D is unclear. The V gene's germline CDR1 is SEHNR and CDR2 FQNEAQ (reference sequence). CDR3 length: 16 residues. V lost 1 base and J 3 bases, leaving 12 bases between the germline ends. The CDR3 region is CASSLDTLSYTGELFF. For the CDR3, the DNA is TGTGCCAGCAGCTTAGACACCCTTTCGTACACCGGGGAGCTGTTTTTT.

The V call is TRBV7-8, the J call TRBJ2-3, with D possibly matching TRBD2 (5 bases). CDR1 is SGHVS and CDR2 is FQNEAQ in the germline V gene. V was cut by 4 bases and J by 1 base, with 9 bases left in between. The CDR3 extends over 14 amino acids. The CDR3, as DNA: TGTGCCAGCAGCTGGACTTCCCGCACAGATACGCAGTATTTT. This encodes CASSWTSRTDTQYF.

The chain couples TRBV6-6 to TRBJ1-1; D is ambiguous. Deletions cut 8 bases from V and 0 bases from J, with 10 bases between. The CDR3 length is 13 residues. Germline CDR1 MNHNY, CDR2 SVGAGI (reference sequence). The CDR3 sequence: CASYSPVNTEAFF. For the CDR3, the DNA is TGTGCCAGCTACAGTCCCGTGAACACTGAAGCTTTCTTT.

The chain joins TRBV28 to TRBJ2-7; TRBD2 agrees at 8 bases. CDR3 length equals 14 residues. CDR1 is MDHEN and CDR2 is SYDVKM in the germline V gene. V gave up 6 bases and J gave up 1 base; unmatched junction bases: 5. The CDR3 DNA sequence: TGTGCCAGCAGCCGGGCGGGAGGATCCTACGAGCAGTACTTC. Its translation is CASSRAGGSYEQYF. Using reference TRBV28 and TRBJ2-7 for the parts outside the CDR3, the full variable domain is DVKVTQSSRYLVKRTGEKVFLECVQDMDHENMFWYRQDPGLGLRLIYFSYDVKMKEKGDIPEGYSVSREKKERFSLILESASTNQTSMYLCASSRAGGSYEQYFGPGTRLTVT.

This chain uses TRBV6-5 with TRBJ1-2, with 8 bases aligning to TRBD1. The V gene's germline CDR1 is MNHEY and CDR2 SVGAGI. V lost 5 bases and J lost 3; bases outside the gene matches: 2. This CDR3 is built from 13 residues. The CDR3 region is CASSATGDYGYTF. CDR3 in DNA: TGTGCCAGCAGTGCGACAGGGGACTATGGCTACACCTTC.

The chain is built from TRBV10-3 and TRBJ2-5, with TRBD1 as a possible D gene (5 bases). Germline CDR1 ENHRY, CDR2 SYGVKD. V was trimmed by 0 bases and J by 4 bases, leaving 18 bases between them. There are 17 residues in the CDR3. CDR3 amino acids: CAISESTGQGRRETQYF. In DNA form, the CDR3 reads TGTGCCATCAGTGAGTCTACCGGGCAGGGAAGGCGAGAGACCCAGTACTTC.

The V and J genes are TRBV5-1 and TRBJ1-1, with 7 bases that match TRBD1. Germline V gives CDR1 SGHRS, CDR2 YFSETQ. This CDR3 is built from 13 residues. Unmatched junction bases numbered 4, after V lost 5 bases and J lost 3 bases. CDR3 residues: CASRLTGDTEAFF. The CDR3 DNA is TGCGCCAGCAGGCTTACAGGGGACACTGAAGCTTTCTTT.

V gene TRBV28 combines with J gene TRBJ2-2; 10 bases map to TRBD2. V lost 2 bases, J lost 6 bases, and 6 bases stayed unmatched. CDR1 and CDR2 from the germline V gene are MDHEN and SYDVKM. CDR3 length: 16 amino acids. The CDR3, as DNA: TGTGCCAGCAGTTTACGGCTAGCGGGAGCCCCCGGGGAGCTGTTTTTT. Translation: CASSLRLAGAPGELFF.

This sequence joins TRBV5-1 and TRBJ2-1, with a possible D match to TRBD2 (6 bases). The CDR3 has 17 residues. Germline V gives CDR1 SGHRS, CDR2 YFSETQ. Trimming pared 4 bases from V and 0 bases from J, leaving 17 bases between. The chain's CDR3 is CASSTHRDFSSYNEQFF. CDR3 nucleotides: TGCGCCAGCAGCACTCACCGGGACTTTAGCTCCTACAATGAGCAGTTCTTC.

CDR3 sequence: CASSTSTISYEQYF. CDR3 DNA: TGTGCCAGTTCGACTAGCACAATATCCTACGAGCAGTACTTC. The rearrangement links TRBV19 to TRBJ2-7, with 7 bases fitting TRBD2. Germline V gene sequence: CDR1 LNHDA, CDR2 SQIVND (reference sequence). The CDR3 consists of 14 residues. Losses at the gene ends were 8 bases for V and 1 base for J; bases not matched to a gene: 8. Combining the CDR3 with reference TRBV19 and TRBJ2-7 gives the whole variable domain DGGITQSPKYLFRKEGQNVTLSCEQNLNHDAMYWYRQDPGQGLRLIYYSQIVNDFQKGDIAEGYSVSREKKESFPLTVTSAQKNPTAFYLCASSTSTISYEQYFGPGTRLTVT.

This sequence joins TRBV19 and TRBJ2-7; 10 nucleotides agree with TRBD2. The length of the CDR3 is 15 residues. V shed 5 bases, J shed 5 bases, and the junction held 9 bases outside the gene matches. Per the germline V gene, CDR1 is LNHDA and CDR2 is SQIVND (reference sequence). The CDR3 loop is CASSGPSGSWDEQYF. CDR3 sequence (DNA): TGTGCCAGTAGTGGCCCTAGCGGGAGCTGGGACGAGCAGTACTTC.

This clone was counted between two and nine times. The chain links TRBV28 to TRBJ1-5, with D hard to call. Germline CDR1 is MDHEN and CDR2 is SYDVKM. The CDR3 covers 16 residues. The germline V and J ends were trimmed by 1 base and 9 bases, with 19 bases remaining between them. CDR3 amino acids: CASSLSAGSVFLPQHF. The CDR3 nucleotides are TGTGCCAGCAGTTTATCGGCGGGGTCGGTTTTTCTGCCCCAGCATTTT. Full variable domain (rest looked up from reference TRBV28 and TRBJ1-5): DVKVTQSSRYLVKRTGEKVFLECVQDMDHENMFWYRQDPGLGLRLIYFSYDVKMKEKGDIPEGYSVSREKKERFSLILESASTNQTSMYLCASSLSAGSVFLPQHFGDGTRLSIL.

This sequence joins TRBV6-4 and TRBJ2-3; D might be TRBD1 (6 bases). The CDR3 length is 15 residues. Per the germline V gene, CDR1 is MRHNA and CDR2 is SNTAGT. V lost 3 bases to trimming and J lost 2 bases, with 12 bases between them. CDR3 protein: CASSDRPGATDTQYF. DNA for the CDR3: TGTGCCAGCAGTGATAGGCCAGGGGCCACAGATACGCAGTATTTT.

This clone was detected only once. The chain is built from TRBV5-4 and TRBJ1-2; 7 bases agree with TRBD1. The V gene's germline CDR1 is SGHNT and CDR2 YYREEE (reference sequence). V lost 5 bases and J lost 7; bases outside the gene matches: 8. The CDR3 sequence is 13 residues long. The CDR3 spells CASRNRGGAGYTF. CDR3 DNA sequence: TGTGCCAGCAGGAACAGGGGAGGCGCTGGCTACACCTTC.

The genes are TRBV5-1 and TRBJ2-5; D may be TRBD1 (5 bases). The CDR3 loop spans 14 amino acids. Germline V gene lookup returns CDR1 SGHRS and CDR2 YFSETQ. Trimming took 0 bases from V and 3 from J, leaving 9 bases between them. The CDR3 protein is CASSLGATEETQYF. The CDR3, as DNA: TGCGCCAGCAGCTTGGGTGCGACAGAAGAGACCCAGTACTTC.

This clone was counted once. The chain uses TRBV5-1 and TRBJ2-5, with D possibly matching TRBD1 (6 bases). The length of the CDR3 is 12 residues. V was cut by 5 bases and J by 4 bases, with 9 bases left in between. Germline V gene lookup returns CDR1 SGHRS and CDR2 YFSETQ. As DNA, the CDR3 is TGCGCCAGCAGGGGCAGGGGAGAGACCCAGTACTTC. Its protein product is CASRGRGETQYF.

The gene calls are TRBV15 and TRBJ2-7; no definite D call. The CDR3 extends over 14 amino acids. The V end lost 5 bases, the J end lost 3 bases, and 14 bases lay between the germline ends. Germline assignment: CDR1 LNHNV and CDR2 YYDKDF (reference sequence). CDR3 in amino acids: CATSQVQSRYEQYF. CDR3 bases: TGTGCCACCAGCCAGGTTCAAAGCCGCTACGAGCAGTACTTC.

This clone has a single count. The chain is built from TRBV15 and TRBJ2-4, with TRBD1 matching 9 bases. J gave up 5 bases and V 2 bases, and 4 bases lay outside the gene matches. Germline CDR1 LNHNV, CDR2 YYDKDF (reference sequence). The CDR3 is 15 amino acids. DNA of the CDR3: TGTGCCACCAGCAGAACTCGGACAGGGGAAAACATTCAGTACTTC. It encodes CATSRTRTGENIQYF.

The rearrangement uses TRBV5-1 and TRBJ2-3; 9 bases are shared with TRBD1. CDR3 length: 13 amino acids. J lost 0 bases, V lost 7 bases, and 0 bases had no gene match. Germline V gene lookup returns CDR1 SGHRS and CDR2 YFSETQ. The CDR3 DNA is TGCGCCAGCGGGACAGGGAGCACAGATACGCAGTATTTT. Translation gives CASGTGSTDTQYF.

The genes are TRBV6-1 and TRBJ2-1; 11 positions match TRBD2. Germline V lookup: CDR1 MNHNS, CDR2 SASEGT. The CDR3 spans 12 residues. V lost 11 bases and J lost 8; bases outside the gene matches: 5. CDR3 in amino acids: CAFSGRADEQFF. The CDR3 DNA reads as TGTGCCTTTAGCGGGAGGGCCGATGAGCAGTTCTTC.

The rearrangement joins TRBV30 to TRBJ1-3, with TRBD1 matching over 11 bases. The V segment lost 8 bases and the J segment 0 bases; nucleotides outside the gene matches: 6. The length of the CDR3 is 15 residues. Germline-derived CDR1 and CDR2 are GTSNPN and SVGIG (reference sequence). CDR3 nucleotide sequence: TGTGCCGTAGTGGGACAGGGGGACTCTGGAAACACCATATATTTT. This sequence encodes CAVVGQGDSGNTIYF.

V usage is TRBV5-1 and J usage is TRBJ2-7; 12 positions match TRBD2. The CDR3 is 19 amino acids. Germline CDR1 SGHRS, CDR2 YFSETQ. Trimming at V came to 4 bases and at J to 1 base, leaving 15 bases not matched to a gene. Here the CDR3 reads CASSARASGRGYRSYEQYF. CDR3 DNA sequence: TGCGCCAGCAGCGCTCGGGCTAGCGGGAGGGGCTATAGGTCCTACGAGCAGTACTTC.

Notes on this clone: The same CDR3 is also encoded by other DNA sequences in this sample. The CDR3: CASSLDGRTSGSYEQYF. Written as DNA, the CDR3 is TGTGCCAGCAGCTTAGATGGACGTACTAGCGGCTCCTACGAGCAGTACTTC. The rearrangement joins TRBV11-2 to TRBJ2-7, with 8 bases aligning to TRBD2. Germline V lookup: CDR1 SGHAT, CDR2 FQNNGV. Unmatched junction bases numbered 7, after V lost 0 bases and J lost 0 bases. The CDR3 extends over 17 amino acids.

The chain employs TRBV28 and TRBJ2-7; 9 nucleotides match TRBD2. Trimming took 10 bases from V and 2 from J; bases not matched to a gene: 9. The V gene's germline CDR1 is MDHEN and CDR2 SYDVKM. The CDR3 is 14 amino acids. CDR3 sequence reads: CAIQSGRPPYEQYF. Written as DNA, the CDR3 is TGTGCCATCCAGAGCGGGAGGCCCCCCTACGAGCAGTACTTC.

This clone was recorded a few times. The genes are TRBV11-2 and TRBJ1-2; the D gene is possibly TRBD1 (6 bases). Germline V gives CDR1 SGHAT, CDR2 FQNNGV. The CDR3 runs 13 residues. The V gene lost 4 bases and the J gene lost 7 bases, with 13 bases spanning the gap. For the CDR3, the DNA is TGTGCCAGCAGCTCCCAACAGGGATTTGGCTACACCTTC. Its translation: CASSSQQGFGYTF.

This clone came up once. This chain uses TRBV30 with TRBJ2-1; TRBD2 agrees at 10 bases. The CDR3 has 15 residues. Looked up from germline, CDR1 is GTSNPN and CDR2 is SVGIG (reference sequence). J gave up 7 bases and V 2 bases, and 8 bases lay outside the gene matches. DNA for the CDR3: TGTGCCTGGAGTAGAGCTAGCGGGAGTGGGAATGAGCAGTTCTTC. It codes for CAWSRASGSGNEQFF. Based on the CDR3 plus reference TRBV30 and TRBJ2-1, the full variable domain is SQTIHQWPATLVQPVGSPLSLECTVEGTSNPNLYWYRQAAGRGLQLLFYSVGIGQISSEVPQNLSASRPQDRQFILSSKKLLLSDSGFYLCAWSRASGSGNEQFFGPGTRLTVL.

CDR3: CASRWGGTDTQYF. The CDR3 DNA follows: TGTGCCAGCAGGTGGGGAGGAACAGATACGCAGTATTTT. The rearrangement joins TRBV25-1 to TRBJ2-3, with D possibly being TRBD2 (6 bases). Germline V CDR1 and CDR2: MGHDK, SYGVNS. The CDR3 has 13 amino acids. Trimming stripped 6 bases from V and 3 bases from J, with 10 bases between.

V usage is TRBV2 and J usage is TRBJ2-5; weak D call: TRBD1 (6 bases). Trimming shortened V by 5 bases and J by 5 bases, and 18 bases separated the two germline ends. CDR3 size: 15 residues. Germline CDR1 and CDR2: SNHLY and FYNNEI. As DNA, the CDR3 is TGTGCCAGCAGTCTTCAGGGGAGTAATATGGAGACCCAGTACTTC. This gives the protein CASSLQGSNMETQYF.